These 24 T cell receptor beta chains were all obtained from the same sample, sequenced in a study of T cell responses to AZD1222 COVID-19 vaccine. Clones were read by immunoSEQ multiplex PCR, and TCRdb kept only the in-frame ones, dropping some. The sample includes 120,000 or so clones, around 89% of them seen just once. Material: peripheral blood, obtained on day 0 of MenACWY control vaccination. These receptors came from an adult in good health.

The chain has TRBV6-5 and TRBJ2-3; D is ambiguous. The germline V gene encodes CDR1 MNHEY and CDR2 SVGAGI. V lost 0 bases and J lost 1, with 8 bases in between. The CDR3 sequence is 15 residues long. CDR3 region: CASSYSGFGTDTQYF. The CDR3 DNA sequence: TGTGCCAGCAGTTACTCGGGATTCGGCACAGATACGCAGTATTTT.

This chain connects TRBV6-5 to TRBJ2-1; TRBD2 matches at 8 bases. The germline CDR1 and CDR2 sequences are MNHEY and SVGAGI. With V trimmed by 0 bases and J by 9 bases, 7 bases remained unmatched. CDR3 length: 15 amino acids. CDR3 DNA sequence: TGTGCCAGCAGTTACTCGTTCGGGAGGGCCGGTGAGCAGTTCTTC. Amino acid sequence: CASSYSFGRAGEQFF.

This clone appeared a single time. This sequence joins TRBV18 and TRBJ2-7, with D unclear. The germline gives CDR1 KGHSH, CDR2 LQKENI. The CDR3 sequence is 14 residues long. The germline V and J ends were trimmed by 2 bases and 3 bases, with 11 bases remaining between them. The CDR3 DNA is TGTGCCAGCTCACCAGGACGGAACCACTACGAGCAGTACTTC. Translation: CASSPGRNHYEQYF.

This chain joins TRBV7-3 and TRBJ2-1; the match to TRBD2 covers 9 bases. Germline CDR1 and CDR2: SGHTA and FQGTGA. V lost 8 bases and J lost 4; bases outside the gene matches: 12. The CDR3 runs 16 residues. Here the CDR3 reads CASSPWVLAGYNEQFF. CDR3 bases: TGTGCCAGCTCCCCGTGGGTCCTAGCGGGGTACAATGAGCAGTTCTTC.

The rearrangement uses TRBV10-3 and TRBJ1-5; perhaps TRBD1 as D (6 bases). V lost 4 bases and J 0 bases, leaving 13 bases between the germline ends. CDR3 length equals 16 residues. Germline values: CDR1 ENHRY, CDR2 SYGVKD. CDR3 sequence reads: CAISARGEVSNQPQHF. In DNA form, the CDR3 reads TGTGCCATCAGTGCGAGGGGGGAAGTTAGCAATCAGCCCCAGCATTTT.

A remark on this clone: At the DNA level, this CDR3 is encoded by other sequences in the same sample as well. The chain employs TRBV7-2 and TRBJ2-5; the D is unclear. CDR3 length: 12 residues. V shed 3 bases and J shed 5 bases, with 7 bases lying between them. Germline assignment: CDR1 SGHTA and CDR2 FQGNSA. The DNA for the CDR3 is TGTGCCAGCAGCTTGTCCACGGAGACCCAGTACTTC. Translating gives CASSLSTETQYF. The full variable domain, its missing parts supplied by reference TRBV7-2 and TRBJ2-5, is GAGVSQSPSNKVTEKGKDVELRCDPISGHTALYWYRQSLGQGLEFLIYFQGNSAPDKSGLPSDRFSAERTGGSVSTLTIQRTQQEDSAVYLCASSLSTETQYFGPGTRLLVL.

The sample holds one count of this clone. The rearrangement joins TRBV6-2 or TRBV6-3 to TRBJ2-7; 8 bases align to TRBD2. Germline-derived CDR1 and CDR2 are MNHEY and SVGEGT. The CDR3 covers 14 residues. The V and J ends lost 2 bases and 5 bases, in that order; junction bases with no gene match: 5. CDR3 DNA: TGTGCCAGCAGTTACCGGACTAGCCGCAACGAGCAGTACTTC. It is translated as CASSYRTSRNEQYF.

V usage is TRBV6-5 and J usage is TRBJ1-1; D possibly corresponds to TRBD1 (5 bases). The CDR3 runs to 13 residues. Trimming stripped 10 bases from V and 7 bases from J, with 19 bases between. Germline assignment: CDR1 MNHEY and CDR2 SVGAGI. The DNA for the CDR3 is TGTGCCACCCATTCAAGGGCAGACAGTGAAGCTTTCTTT. This encodes CATHSRADSEAFF.

This sequence joins TRBV11-2 and TRBJ2-1, with D tentatively TRBD2 (6 bases). Looked up from germline, CDR1 is SGHAT and CDR2 is FQNNGV. The CDR3 covers 15 residues. Deletions cut 1 base from V and 8 bases from J, with 15 bases between. Written as DNA, the CDR3 is TGTGCCAGCAGCTTAGGTCCGGAGGACTATCATGAGCAGTTCTTC. This translates into CASSLGPEDYHEQFF.

The V call is TRBV3-1 (or the pseudogene TRBV3-2), the J call TRBJ1-3; D uncertain. Germline-derived CDR1 and CDR2 are LGHDT and YNNKEL (reference sequence). V was clipped by 4 bases and J by 7 bases, with 11 bases between them. The CDR3 sequence is 13 residues long. The CDR3 spells CASSLGRKNTIYF. As DNA, the CDR3 is TGTGCCAGCAGCCTAGGTCGGAAGAACACCATATATTTT.

Only one count was recorded for this clone. The gene calls are TRBV13 and TRBJ2-2; D is perhaps TRBD1 (6 bases). Trimming stripped 5 bases from V and 0 bases from J, with 13 bases between. Germline V lookup: CDR1 PRHDT, CDR2 FYEKMQ (reference sequence). CDR3 length: 16 amino acids. CDR3 region: CASSDSGTPNTGELFF. In DNA form, the CDR3 reads TGTGCCAGCAGCGACTCCGGGACACCGAACACCGGGGAGCTGTTTTTT.

V is TRBV7-9 and J is TRBJ1-4, with 7 nucleotides matching TRBD1. The CDR3 has 15 amino acids. Trimming removed 3 bases from V and 7 bases from J; junction bases left unmatched: 8. Germline V gene lookup returns CDR1 SEHNR and CDR2 FQNEAQ (reference sequence). The CDR3 region is CASSFGQAAGEKLFF. The CDR3, as DNA: TGTGCCAGCAGCTTCGGACAGGCCGCGGGTGAAAAACTGTTTTTT.

This clone was found once. The J gene is TRBJ2-7, the V gene TRBV27, with 8 nucleotides matching TRBD2. CDR1 MNHEY and CDR2 SMNVEV come from the germline V gene (reference sequence). The V and J ends lost 6 bases and 6 bases, in that order; junction bases with no gene match: 13. CDR3 length: 15 residues. CDR3 nucleotides: TGTGCCAGCAGATCAACGCCGGGACTAGTAGCCGAGCAGTACTTC. As protein: CASRSTPGLVAEQYF.

The J gene is TRBJ2-7, the V gene TRBV6-5; 8 bases fit TRBD1. The CDR3 consists of 12 residues. Germline CDR1 MNHEY, CDR2 SVGAGI. Trimming at V came to 7 bases and at J to 3 bases, leaving 2 bases not matched to a gene. Here the CDR3 reads CASIGQGYEQYF. CDR3 DNA sequence: TGTGCCAGCATTGGACAGGGCTACGAGCAGTACTTC.

The chain carries TRBV3-1 (or the pseudogene TRBV3-2) and TRBJ2-3; D gene ambiguous. Between the trimmed V and J ends, which lost 4 bases and 1 base, there was a span of 6 bases. The CDR3 is 13 amino acids. The V gene's germline CDR1 is LGHDT and CDR2 YNNKEL (reference sequence). The CDR3 bases are TGTGCCAGCAGCCGCCTCGGCACAGATACGCAGTATTTT. Translating gives CASSRLGTDTQYF.

J is TRBJ1-2 and V is TRBV29-1; D is uncertain. With 2 bases removed from V and 0 bases from J, the gap between germline ends came to 10 bases. The CDR3 is 14 amino acids. Germline V gene data show CDR1 as SQVTM and CDR2 as ANQGSEA. CDR3 region: CSVERHTANYGYTF. DNA for the CDR3: TGCAGCGTTGAACGGCACACAGCTAACTATGGCTACACCTTC.

The rearrangement uses TRBV11-3 and TRBJ2-3, with 10 bases fitting TRBD2. The junction had 7 bases not matched to a gene; V was cut back by 5 bases and J by 5 bases. Germline-derived CDR1 and CDR2 are SGHNT and YENEEA. The CDR3 covers 15 residues. The CDR3 loop reads CASSPGLAFGDTQYF. The CDR3 coding sequence is TGTGCCAGCAGCCCGGGACTAGCGTTCGGAGATACGCAGTATTTT. Supplemented by reference TRBV11-3 and TRBJ2-3, the full variable domain reads EAGVVQSPRYKIIEKKQPVAFWCNPISGHNTLYWYLQNLGQGPELLIRYENEEAVDDSQLPKDRFSAERLKGVDSTLKIQPAELGDSAVYLCASSPGLAFGDTQYFGPGTRLTVL.

The chain recombines TRBV9 with TRBJ1-1; tentatively, D is TRBD1 (6 bases). Germline values: CDR1 SGDLS, CDR2 YYNGEE. The CDR3 extends over 19 amino acids. Trimming left V 0 bases short and J 0 bases short, with 21 bases between. CDR3 amino acids: CASSVGVPGGGKMNTEAFF. As DNA, the CDR3 is TGTGCCAGCAGCGTAGGTGTGCCGGGAGGGGGAAAGATGAACACTGAAGCTTTCTTT. Combining the CDR3 with reference TRBV9 and TRBJ1-1 gives the whole variable domain DSGVTQTPKHLITATGQRVTLRCSPRSGDLSVYWYQQSLDQGLQFLIQYYNGEERAKGNILERFSAQQFPDLHSELNLSSLELGDSALYFCASSVGVPGGGKMNTEAFFGQGTRLTVV.

The J gene is TRBJ1-1, the V gene TRBV6-5, with D possibly matching TRBD1 (5 bases). The CDR3 sequence is 16 residues long. V dropped 3 bases and J dropped 1 base, with 15 bases sitting between them. Germline CDR1 and CDR2: MNHEY and SVGAGI. Here the CDR3 DNA reads TGTGCCAGCAGTTATGGGTTGGGTCAGGGGAACACTGAAGCTTTCTTT. Protein product: CASSYGLGQGNTEAFF.

The chain joins TRBV24-1 to TRBJ1-2; D is undetermined. The germline V and J ends were trimmed by 7 bases and 8 bases, with 16 bases remaining between them. Germline V gene lookup returns CDR1 KGHDR and CDR2 SFDVKD. This CDR3 region has 13 residues. The CDR3 loop is CATRPRGGLGYTF. In nucleotides, the CDR3 is TGTGCCACCAGGCCGAGAGGAGGGTTGGGCTACACCTTC.

This rearrangement joins TRBV10-3 to TRBJ2-2; TRBD1 matches 9 bases. This CDR3 has 16 residues. Trimming took 4 bases from V and 6 from J; bases not matched to a gene: 9. Germline V CDR1 and CDR2: ENHRY, SYGVKD. The chain's CDR3 is CAISVQTGGAAGELFF. In DNA, the CDR3 is TGTGCCATCAGTGTACAAACAGGGGGCGCCGCCGGGGAGCTGTTTTTT.

The chain couples TRBV6-6 to TRBJ2-7, with 9 positions matching TRBD2. Germline trimming cut 2 bases from V and 4 bases from J; bases unmatched to any gene: 6. CDR3 length equals 15 residues. From germline, CDR1 is MNHNY and CDR2 SVGAGI (reference sequence). The CDR3, as DNA: TGTGCCAGCAGTTACGCGGGAGGGCCTAGTTACGAGCAGTACTTC. Translation: CASSYAGGPSYEQYF.

This sequence joins TRBV3-1 (or the pseudogene TRBV3-2) and TRBJ2-1; D unresolved. V lost 0 bases and J 13 bases, leaving 10 bases between the germline ends. The CDR3 length is 12 residues. CDR1 is LGHDT and CDR2 is YNNKEL in the germline V gene (reference sequence). CDR3 protein: CASSQDLRLQFF. CDR3 bases: TGTGCCAGCAGCCAAGATCTGCGCCTTCAGTTCTTC.

The rearrangement uses TRBV5-4 and TRBJ2-7, with TRBD2 matching 14 bases. This CDR3 contains 16 residues. Germline values: CDR1 SGHNT, CDR2 YYREEE (reference sequence). The V segment lost 4 bases and the J segment 7 bases; nucleotides outside the gene matches: 10. This CDR3 is CASSIIPGLAGEEQYF. CDR3 coding DNA: TGTGCCAGCAGCATAATTCCGGGACTAGCGGGAGAAGAGCAGTACTTC.